This T cell receptor beta chain was captured in a study of blood T cell repertoires in COVID-19. Study-wide background: The origin of the acute and convalescent COVID-19 samples was the United States, Italy and Spain.

This CDR3 contains 16 residues. Germline CDR1 reads GTSNPN; CDR2 reads SVGIG (reference sequence). V trimming: 0 bases; J trimming: 3 bases; junction bases outside the gene matches: 9. Per the authors' pipeline: Estimated nucleated cell counts came from reference gene primer amplification. Clones were read by immunoSEQ multiplex PCR, and TCRdb kept only the in-frame ones, dropping some. The V and J calls and clone size come from that table; D and trimming were worked out from the DNA. The profile shows approximately 180,000 clones, nearly 90% of them singletons. V is TRBV30 and J is TRBJ1-2; 8 positions match TRBD1. This clonotype was sampled from a man aged 55 to 70 with active or convalescent COVID-19. Sequenced input: peripheral blood. CDR3 in amino acids: CAWSVSGGEKDYGYTF. The CDR3 nucleotides read TGTGCCTGGAGTGTTTCAGGGGGCGAAAAGGACTATGGCTACACCTTC.